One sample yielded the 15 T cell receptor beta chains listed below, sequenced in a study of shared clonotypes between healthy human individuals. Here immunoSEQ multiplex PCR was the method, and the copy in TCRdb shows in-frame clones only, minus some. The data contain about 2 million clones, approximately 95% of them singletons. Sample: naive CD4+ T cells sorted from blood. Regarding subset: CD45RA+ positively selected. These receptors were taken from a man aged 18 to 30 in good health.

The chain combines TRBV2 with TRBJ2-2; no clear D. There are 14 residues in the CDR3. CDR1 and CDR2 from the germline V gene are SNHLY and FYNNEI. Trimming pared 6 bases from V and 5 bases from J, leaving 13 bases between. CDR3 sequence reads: CASRDLPPTGELFF. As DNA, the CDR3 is TGTGCCAGCAGGGACCTTCCCCCGACCGGGGAGCTGTTTTTT.

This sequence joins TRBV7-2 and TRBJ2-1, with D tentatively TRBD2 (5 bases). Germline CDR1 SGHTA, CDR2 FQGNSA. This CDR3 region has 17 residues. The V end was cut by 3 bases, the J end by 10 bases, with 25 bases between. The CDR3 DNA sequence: TGTGCCAGCAGCTTCCAAGGCTGGACTCATCATTTAGGGGAGCAGTTCTTC. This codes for CASSFQGWTHHLGEQFF.

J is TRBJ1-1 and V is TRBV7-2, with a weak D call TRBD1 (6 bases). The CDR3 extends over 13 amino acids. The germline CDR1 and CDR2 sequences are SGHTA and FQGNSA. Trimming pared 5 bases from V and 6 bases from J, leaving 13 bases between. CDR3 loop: CASSLRSGAEAFF. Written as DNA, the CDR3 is TGTGCCAGCAGCCTCCGCTCAGGGGCTGAAGCTTTCTTT.

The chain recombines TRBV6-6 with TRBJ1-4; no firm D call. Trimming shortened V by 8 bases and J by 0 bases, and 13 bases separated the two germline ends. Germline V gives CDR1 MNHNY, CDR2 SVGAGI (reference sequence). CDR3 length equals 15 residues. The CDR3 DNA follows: TGTGCCAGCCGTCTTGAGGCCGCAACTAATGAAAAACTGTTTTTT. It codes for CASRLEAATNEKLFF.

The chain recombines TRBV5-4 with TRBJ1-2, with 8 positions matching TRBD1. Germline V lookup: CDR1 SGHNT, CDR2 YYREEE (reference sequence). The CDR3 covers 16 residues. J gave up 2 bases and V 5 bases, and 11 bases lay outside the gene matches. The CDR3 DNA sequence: TGTGCCAGCAGGCCTCAGGGACAGGCGACCAACTATGGCTACACCTTC. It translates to CASRPQGQATNYGYTF.

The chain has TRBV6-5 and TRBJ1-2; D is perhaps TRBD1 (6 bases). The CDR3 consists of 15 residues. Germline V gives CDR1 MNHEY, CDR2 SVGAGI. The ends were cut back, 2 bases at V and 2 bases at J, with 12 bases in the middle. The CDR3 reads CASSYDQTGNYGYTF. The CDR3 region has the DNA TGTGCCAGCAGTTACGACCAAACAGGGAACTATGGCTACACCTTC.

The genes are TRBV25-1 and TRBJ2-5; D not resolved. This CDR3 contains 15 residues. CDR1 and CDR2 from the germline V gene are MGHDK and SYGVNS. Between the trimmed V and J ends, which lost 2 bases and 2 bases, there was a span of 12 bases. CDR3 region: CASSETRLTQETQYF. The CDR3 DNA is TGTGCCAGCAGTGAAACACGGCTGACTCAAGAGACCCAGTACTTC.

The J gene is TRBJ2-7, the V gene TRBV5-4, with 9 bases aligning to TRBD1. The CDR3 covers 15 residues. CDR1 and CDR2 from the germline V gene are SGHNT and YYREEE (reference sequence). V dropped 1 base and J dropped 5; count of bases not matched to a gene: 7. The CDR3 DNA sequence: TGTGCCAGCAGCTTGACCCCGGACAGGGGAGACGAGCAGTACTTC. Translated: CASSLTPDRGDEQYF.

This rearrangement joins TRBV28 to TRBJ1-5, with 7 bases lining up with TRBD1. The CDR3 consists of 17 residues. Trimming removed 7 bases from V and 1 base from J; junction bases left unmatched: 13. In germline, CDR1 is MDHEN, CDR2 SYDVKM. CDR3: CASKRSTGRVSNQPQHF. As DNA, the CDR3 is TGTGCCAGCAAACGGTCGACAGGGAGAGTCAGCAATCAGCCCCAGCATTTT.

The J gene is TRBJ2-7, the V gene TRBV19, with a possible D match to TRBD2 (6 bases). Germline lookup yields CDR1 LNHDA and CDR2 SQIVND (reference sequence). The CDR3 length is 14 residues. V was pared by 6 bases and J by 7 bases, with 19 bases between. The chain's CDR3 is CASRRDQSAGEQYF. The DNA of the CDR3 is TGTGCCAGTAGGCGGGACCAATCGGCGGGGGAGCAGTACTTC.

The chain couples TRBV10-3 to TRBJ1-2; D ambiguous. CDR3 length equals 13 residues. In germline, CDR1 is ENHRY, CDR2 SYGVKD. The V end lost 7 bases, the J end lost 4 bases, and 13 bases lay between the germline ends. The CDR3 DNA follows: TGTGCCATCAAAGGTCAAGAGTTCTATGGCTACACCTTC. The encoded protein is CAIKGQEFYGYTF.

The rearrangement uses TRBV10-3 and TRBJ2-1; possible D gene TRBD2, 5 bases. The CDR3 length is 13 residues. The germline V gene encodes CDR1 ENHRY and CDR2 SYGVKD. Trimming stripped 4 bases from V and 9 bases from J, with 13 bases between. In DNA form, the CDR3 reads TGTGCCATCAGTGTCGGACGGGAAGGTGAGCAGTTCTTC. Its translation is CAISVGREGEQFF.

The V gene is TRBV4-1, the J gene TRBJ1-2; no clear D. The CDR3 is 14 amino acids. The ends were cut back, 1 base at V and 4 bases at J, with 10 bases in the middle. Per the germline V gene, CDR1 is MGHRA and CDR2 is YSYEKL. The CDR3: CASSQVSKVYGYTF. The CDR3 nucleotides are TGCGCCAGCAGCCAAGTATCGAAGGTCTATGGCTACACCTTC.

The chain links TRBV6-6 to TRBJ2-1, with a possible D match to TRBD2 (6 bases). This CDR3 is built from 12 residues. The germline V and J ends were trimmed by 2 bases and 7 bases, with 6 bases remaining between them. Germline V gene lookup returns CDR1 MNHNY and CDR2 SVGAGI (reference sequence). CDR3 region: CASSYGRNEQFF. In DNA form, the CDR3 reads TGTGCCAGCAGTTACGGGAGGAATGAGCAGTTCTTC.

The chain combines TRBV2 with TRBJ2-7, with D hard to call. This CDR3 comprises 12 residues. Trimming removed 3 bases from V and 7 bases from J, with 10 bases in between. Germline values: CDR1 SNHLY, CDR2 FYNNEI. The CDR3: CASSEDVGEQYF. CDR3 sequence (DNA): TGTGCCAGCAGTGAGGACGTGGGGGAGCAGTACTTC. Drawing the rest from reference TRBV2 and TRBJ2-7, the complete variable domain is EPEVTQTPSHQVTQMGQEVILRCVPISNHLYFYWYRQILGQKVEFLVSFYNNEISEKSEIFDDQFSVERPDGSNFTLKIRSTKLEDSAMYFCASSEDVGEQYFGPGTRLTVT.